This record looks at one T cell receptor beta chain sequence and its context. Its antigen is unknown. The CDR3 is made up of 13 amino acids. Trimming took off 7 bases at V and 4 bases at J, with 10 bases between the two ends. Germline V gene data show CDR1 as MNHNY and CDR2 as SVGAGI (reference sequence). These data originate in a study of Ad26.COV2.S vaccination and SARS-CoV-2 variants. Study observations and caveats: Analyses of TCR breadth and depth may have underestimated total T cell responses. Substantial response breadth was reportedly seen for spike-specific CD8+ and CD4+ T cells after vaccination.

Assay used: immunoSEQ multiplex PCR; TCRdb lists only in-frame clones, some missing. The sample has some 350,000 clones; 90% to 95% are singletons. This chain uses TRBV6-6 with TRBJ2-2; no clear D gene. The TCR sequence derives from a human donor who had recovered from COVID-19. Sequencing used peripheral blood, obtained after recovery from COVID-19. CDR3 nucleotide sequence: TGTGCCAGCAAGGCAGACTTCACCGGGGAGCTGTTTTTT. Encoded protein: CASKADFTGELFF.